This T cell receptor (beta chain) was obtained from a study of blood T cell repertoires in COVID-19. Clones were read by immunoSEQ multiplex PCR, and TCRdb kept only the in-frame ones, dropping some. The data show hundreds of thousands of clones, around 90% seen once. CDR3 length: 14 amino acids. V lost 7 bases and J lost 4, with 14 bases in between. Per the germline V gene, CDR1 is MNHEY and CDR2 is SVGAGI. Sequencing was done on a sample of peripheral blood. The chain is built from TRBV6-5 and TRBJ1-5; D is unclear. The receptor comes from a man between 60 and 70 years old who had recovered from COVID-19. CDR3 sequence reads: CASTPWRGNQPQHF. The CDR3, as DNA: TGTGCCAGCACTCCCTGGCGGGGTAATCAGCCCCAGCATTTT.